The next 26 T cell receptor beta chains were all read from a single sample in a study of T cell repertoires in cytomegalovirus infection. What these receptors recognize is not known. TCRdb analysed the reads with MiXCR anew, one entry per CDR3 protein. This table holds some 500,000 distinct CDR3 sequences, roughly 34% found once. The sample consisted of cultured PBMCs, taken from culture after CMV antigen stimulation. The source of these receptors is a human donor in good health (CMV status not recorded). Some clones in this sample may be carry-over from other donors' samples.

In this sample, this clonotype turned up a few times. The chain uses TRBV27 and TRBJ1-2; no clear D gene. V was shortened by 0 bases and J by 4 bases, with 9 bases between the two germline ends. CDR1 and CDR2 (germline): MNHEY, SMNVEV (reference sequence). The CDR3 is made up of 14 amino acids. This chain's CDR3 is CASSLSGPGYGYTF. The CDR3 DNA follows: TGTGCCAGCAGTTTATCAGGGCCGGGCTATGGCTACACCTTC.

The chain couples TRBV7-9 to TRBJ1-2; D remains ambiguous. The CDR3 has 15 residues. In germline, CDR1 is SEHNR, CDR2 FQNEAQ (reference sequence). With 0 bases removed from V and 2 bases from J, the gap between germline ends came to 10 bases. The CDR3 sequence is CASSLAGSGNYGYTF. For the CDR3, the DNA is TGTGCCAGCAGCTTAGCGGGCAGCGGGAACTATGGCTACACCTTC.

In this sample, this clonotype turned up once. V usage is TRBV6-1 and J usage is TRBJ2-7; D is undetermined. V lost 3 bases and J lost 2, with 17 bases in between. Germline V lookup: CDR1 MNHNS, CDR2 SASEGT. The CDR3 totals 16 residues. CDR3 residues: CASSDTVPNTPYEQYV. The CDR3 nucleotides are TGTGCCAGCAGTGACACAGTACCGAACACCCCCTACGAGCAGTACGTC.

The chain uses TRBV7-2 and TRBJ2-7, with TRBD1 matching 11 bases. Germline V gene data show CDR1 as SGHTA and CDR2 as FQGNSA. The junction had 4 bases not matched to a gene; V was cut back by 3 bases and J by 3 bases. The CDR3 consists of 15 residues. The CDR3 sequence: CASSFDGTGGYEQYV. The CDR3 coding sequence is TGTGCCAGCAGCTTCGACGGGACAGGGGGCTACGAGCAGTACGTC.

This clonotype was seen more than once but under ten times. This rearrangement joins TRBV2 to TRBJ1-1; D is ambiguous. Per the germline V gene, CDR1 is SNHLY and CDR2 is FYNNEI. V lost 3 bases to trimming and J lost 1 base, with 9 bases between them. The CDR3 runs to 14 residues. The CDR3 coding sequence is TGTGCCAGCAGTGAGTACGGAGGGAACACTGAAGCTTTCTTT. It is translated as CASSEYGGNTEAFF.

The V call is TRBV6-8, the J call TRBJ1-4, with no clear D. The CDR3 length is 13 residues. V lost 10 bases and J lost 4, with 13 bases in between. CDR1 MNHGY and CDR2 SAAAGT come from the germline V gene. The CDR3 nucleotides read TGTGCCACAAATCGGGAGTTTAATGAAAAACTGTTTTTT. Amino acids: CATNREFNEKLFF.

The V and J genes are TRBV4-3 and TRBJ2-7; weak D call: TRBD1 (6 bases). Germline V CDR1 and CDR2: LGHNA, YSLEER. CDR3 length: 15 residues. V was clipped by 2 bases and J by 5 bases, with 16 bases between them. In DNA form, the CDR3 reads TGCGCCAGCAGCCAATGGGACAACAGAATCAACGAGCAGTACTTC. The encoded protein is CASSQWDNRINEQYF.

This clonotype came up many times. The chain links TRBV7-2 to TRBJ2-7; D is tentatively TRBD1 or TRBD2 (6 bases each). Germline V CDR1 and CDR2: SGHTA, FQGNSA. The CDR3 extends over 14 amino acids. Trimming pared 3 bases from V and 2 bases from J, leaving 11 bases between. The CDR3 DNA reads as TGTGCCAGCAGCTTCCGGAGGGGGGCCTACGAGCAGTACTTC. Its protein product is CASSFRRGAYEQYF.

The CDR3 here is CASSQGLGELFF. For the CDR3, the DNA is TGCGCCAGCAGCCAGGGGCTCGGGGAGCTGTTTTTT. V and J are TRBV4-1 and TRBJ2-2; D perhaps matches TRBD1 (5 bases). Trimming removed 3 bases at V and 7 bases at J, with 6 bases between. Per the germline V gene, CDR1 is MGHRA and CDR2 is YSYEKL. The CDR3 is 12 amino acids.

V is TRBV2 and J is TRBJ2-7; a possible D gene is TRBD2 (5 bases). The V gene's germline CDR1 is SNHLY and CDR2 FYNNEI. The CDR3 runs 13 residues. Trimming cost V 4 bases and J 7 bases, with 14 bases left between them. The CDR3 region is CASSVGAPGEQYV. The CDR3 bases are TGTGCCAGCAGTGTCGGAGCGCCGGGGGAGCAGTACGTC.

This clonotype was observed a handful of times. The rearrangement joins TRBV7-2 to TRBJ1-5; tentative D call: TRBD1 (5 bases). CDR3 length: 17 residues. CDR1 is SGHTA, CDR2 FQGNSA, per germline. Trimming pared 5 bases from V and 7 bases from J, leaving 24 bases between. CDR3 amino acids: CASSPEGSIRSGQPQHF. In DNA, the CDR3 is TGTGCCAGCAGCCCCGAGGGGAGCATCCGTTCAGGACAGCCCCAGCATTTT.

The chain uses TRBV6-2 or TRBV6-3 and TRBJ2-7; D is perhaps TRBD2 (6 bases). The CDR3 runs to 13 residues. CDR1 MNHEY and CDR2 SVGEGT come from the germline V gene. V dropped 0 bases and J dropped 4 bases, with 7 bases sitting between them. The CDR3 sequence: CASSYSRGYEQYF. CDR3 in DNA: TGTGCCAGCAGTTACTCACGGGGGTACGAGCAGTACTTC.

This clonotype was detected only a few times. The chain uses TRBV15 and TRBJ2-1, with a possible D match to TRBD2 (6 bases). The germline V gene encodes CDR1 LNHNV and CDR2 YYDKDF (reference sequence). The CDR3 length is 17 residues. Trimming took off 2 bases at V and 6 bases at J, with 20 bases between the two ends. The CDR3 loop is CATSRYTGLAISNEQFF. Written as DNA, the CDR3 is TGTGCCACCAGCAGATATACGGGACTCGCTATTAGCAATGAGCAGTTCTTC.

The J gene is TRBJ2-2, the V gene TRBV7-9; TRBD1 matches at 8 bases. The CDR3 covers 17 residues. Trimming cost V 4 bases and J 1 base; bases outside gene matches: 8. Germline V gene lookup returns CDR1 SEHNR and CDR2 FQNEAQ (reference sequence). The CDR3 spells CASSSARTGQNTGELFF. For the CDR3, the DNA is TGTGCCAGCAGCTCCGCCCGGACAGGGCAGAACACCGGGGAGCTGTTTTTT.

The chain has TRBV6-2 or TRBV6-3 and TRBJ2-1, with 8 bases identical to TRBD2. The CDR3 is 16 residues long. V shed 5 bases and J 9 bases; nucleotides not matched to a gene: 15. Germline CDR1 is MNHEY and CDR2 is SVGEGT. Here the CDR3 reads CASSTRAGVKGSEQFF. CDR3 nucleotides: TGTGCCAGCAGTACTCGAGCGGGAGTCAAGGGGAGTGAGCAGTTCTTC.

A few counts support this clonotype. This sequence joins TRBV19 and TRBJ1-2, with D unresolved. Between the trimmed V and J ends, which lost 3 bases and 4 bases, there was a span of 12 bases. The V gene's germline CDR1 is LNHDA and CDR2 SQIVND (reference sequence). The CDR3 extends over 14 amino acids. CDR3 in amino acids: CASSMVSSIYGYTF. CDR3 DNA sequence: TGTGCCAGTAGTATGGTCAGCTCAATCTATGGCTACACCTTC.

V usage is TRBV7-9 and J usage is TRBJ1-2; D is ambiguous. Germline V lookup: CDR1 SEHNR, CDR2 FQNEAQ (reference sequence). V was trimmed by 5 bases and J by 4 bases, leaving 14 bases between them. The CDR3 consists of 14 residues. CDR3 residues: CASSPLESGYGYTF. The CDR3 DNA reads TGTGCCAGCAGCCCCCTCGAGTCTGGCTATGGCTACACCTTC. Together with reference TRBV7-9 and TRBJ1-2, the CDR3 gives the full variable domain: DTGVSQNPRHKITKRGQNVTFRCDPISEHNRLYWYRQTLGQGPEFLTYFQNEAQLEKSRLLSDRFSAERPKGSFSTLEIQRTEQGDSAMYLCASSPLESGYGYTFGSGTRLTVV.

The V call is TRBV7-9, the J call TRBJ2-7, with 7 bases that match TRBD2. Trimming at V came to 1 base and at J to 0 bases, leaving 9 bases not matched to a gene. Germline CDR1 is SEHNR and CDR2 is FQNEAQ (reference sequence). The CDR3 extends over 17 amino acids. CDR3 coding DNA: TGTGCCAGCAGCTTAGTCCGCGGGAGCGGAAGCTCCTACGAGCAGTACGTC. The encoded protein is CASSLVRGSGSSYEQYV.

The chain's CDR3 is CASSLETPFYNEQFF. CDR3 in DNA: TGTGCCAGCAGCTTAGAAACGCCTTTCTACAATGAGCAGTTCTTC. This chain connects TRBV7-8 to TRBJ2-1; D not resolved. V shed 1 base and J shed 3 bases, with 10 bases lying between them. Germline V gene sequence: CDR1 SGHVS, CDR2 FQNEAQ. This CDR3 has 15 amino acids.

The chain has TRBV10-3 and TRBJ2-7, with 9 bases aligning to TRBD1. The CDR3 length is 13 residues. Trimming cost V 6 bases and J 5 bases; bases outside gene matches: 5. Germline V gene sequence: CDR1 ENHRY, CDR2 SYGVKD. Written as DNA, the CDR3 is TGTGCCATCAGACCACAGGGGGCTAACGAGCAGTACGTC. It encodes CAIRPQGANEQYV.

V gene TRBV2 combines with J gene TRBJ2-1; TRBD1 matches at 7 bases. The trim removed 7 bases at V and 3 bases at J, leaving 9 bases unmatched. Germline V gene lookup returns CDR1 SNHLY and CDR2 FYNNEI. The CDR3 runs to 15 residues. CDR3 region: CASTDRGGVYNEQFF. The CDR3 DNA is TGTGCCAGCACCGACAGAGGGGGCGTCTACAATGAGCAGTTCTTC.

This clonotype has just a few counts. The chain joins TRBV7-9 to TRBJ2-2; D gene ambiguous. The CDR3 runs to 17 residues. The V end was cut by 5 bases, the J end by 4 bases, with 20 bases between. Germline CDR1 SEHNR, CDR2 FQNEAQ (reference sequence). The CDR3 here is CASSQFTTIKITGELFF. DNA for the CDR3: TGTGCCAGCAGCCAATTTACTACGATCAAGATCACCGGGGAGCTGTTTTTT.

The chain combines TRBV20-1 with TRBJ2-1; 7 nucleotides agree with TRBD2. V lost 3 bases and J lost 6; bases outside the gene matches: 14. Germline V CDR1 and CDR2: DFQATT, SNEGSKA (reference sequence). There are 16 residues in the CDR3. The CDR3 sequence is CSARTLGRGSLNEQFF. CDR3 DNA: TGCAGTGCTAGGACCCTCGGACGCGGGAGCCTCAATGAGCAGTTCTTC.

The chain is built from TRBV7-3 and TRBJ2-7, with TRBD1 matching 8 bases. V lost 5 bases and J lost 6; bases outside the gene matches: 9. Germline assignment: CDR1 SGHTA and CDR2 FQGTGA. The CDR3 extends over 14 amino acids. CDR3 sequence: CASSPGTGDGEQYF. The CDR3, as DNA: TGTGCCAGCAGCCCCGGGACAGGCGACGGCGAGCAGTACTTC.

Here the CDR3 DNA reads TGTGCCAGCACCCCGAGTCGGGACACTGAAGCTTTCTTT. Amino acid sequence: CASTPSRDTEAFF. The V and J genes are TRBV27 and TRBJ1-1, with D uncertain. This CDR3 spans 13 amino acids. Between the trimmed V and J ends, which lost 7 bases and 3 bases, there was a span of 12 bases. Germline V gene data show CDR1 as MNHEY and CDR2 as SMNVEV (reference sequence).

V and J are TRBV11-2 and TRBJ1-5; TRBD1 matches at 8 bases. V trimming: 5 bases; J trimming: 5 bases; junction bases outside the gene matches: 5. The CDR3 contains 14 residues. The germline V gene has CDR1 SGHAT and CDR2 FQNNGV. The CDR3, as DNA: TGTGCCAGCAGCCCAGGACAGGGACATCAGCCCCAGCATTTT. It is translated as CASSPGQGHQPQHF. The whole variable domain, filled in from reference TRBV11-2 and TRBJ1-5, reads EAGVAQSPRYKIIEKRQSVAFWCNPISGHATLYWYQQILGQGPKLLIQFQNNGVVDDSQLPKDRFSAERLKGVDSTLKIQPAKLEDSAVYLCASSPGQGHQPQHFGDGTRLSIL.